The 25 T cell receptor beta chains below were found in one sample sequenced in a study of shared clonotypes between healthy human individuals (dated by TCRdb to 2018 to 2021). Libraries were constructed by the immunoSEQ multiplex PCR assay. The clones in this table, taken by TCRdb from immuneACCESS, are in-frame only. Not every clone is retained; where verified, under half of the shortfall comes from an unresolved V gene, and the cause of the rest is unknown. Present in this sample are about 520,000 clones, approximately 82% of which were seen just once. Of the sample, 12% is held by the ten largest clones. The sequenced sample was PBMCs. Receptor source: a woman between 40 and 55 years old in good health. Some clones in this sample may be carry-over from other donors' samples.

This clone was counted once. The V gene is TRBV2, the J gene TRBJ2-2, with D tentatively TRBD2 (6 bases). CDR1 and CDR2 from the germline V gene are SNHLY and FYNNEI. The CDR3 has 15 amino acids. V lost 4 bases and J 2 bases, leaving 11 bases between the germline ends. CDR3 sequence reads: CASSVSRENTGELFF. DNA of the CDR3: TGTGCCAGCAGTGTGTCGCGGGAAAACACCGGGGAGCTGTTTTTT.

The CDR3 region is CASSPTGAGGTDTQYF. In nucleotides, the CDR3 is TGCGCCAGCAGCCCAACGGGGGCGGGAGGCACAGATACGCAGTATTTT. The chain combines TRBV5-1 with TRBJ2-3; TRBD2 might be the D (7 bases). The V gene's germline CDR1 is SGHRS and CDR2 YFSETQ. V was pared by 4 bases and J by 1 base, with 16 bases between. There are 16 residues in the CDR3.

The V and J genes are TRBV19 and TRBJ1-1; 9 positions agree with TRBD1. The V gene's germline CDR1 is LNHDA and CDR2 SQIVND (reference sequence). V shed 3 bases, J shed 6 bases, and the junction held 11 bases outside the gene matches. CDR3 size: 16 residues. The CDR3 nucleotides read TGTGCCAGTAGTATCCTTCTCGGACAGGGGCGAGCTGAAGCTTTCTTT. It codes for CASSILLGQGRAEAFF.

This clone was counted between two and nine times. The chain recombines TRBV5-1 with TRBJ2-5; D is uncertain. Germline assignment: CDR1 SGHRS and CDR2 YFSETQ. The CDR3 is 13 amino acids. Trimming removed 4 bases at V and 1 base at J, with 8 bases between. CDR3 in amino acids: CASSLITQETQYF. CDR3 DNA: TGCGCCAGCAGCCTAATCACCCAAGAGACCCAGTACTTC.

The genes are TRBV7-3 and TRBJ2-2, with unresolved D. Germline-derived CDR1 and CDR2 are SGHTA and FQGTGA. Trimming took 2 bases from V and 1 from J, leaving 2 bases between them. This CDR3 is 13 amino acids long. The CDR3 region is CASSLRNTGELFF. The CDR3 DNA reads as TGTGCCAGCAGCTTACGGAACACCGGGGAGCTGTTTTTT.

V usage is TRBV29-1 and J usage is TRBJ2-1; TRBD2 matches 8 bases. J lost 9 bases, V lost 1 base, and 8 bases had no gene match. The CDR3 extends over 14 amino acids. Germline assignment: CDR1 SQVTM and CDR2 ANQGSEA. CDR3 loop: CSVEVGRASFEQFF. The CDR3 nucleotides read TGCAGCGTTGAAGTCGGGAGGGCCTCTTTTGAGCAGTTCTTC.

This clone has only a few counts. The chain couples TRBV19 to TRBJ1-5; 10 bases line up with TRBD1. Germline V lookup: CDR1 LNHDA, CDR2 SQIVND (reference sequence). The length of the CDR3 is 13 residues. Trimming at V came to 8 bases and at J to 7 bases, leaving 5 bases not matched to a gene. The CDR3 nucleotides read TGTGCCAGTTCCGGGACAGGGGACCAGCCCCAGCATTTT. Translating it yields CASSGTGDQPQHF.

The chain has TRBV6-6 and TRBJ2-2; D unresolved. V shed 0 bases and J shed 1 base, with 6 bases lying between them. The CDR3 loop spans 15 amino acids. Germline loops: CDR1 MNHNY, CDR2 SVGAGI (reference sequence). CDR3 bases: TGTGCCAGCAGTTACTCGACGGTGAACACCGGGGAGCTGTTTTTT. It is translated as CASSYSTVNTGELFF.

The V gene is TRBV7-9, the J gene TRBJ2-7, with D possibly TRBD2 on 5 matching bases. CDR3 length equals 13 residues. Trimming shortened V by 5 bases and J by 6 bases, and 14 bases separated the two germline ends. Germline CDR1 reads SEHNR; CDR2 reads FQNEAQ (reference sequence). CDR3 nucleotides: TGTGCCAGCAGCCCCCTGGAGGTAGGCGAGCAGTACTTC. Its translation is CASSPLEVGEQYF.

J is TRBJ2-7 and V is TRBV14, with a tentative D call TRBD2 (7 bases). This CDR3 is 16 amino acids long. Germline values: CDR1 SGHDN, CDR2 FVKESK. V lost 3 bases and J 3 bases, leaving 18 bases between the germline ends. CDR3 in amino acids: CASSQTGGRLDYEQYF. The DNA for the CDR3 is TGTGCCAGCAGCCAGACCGGGGGGCGGCTGGACTACGAGCAGTACTTC.

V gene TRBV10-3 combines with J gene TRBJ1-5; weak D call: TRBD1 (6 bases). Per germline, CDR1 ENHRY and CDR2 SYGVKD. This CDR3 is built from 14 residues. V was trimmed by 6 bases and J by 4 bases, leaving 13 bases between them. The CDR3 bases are TGTGCCATCAGCCTAGGGGACACAAATCAGCCCCAGCATTTT. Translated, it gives CAISLGDTNQPQHF.

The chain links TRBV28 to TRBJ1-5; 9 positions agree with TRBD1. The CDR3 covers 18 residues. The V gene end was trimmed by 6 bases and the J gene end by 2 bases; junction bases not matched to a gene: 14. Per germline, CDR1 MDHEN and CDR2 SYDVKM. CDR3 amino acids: CASRTGTGSLRRNQPQHF. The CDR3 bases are TGTGCCAGCAGGACCGGGACAGGGTCTTTGAGGCGCAATCAGCCCCAGCATTTT.

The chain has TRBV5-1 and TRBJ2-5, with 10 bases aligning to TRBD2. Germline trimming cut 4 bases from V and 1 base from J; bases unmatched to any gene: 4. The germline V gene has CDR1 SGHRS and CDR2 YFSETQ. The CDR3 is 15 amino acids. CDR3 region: CASSRRLAGQETQYF. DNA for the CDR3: TGCGCCAGCAGCCGCCGACTAGCGGGCCAAGAGACCCAGTACTTC.

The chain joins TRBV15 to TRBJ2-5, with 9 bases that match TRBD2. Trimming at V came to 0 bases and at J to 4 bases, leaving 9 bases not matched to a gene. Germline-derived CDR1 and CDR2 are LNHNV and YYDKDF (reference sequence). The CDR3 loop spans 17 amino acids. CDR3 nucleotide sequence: TGTGCCACCAGCAGAGACCGACTAGCGGTGGAATTAGAGACCCAGTACTTC. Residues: CATSRDRLAVELETQYF.

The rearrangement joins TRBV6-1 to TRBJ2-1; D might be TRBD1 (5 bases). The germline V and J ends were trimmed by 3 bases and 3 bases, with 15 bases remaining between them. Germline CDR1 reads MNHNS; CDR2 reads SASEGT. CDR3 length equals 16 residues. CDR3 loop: CASSDRVGIYYNEQFF. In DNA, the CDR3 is TGTGCCAGCAGTGACAGGGTAGGGATTTACTACAATGAGCAGTTCTTC.

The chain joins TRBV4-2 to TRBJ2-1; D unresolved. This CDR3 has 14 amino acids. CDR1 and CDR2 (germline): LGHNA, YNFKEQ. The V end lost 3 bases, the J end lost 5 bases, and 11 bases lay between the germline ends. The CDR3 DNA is TGTGCCAGCAGCCAGACCGACCGGGACAATGAGCAGTTCTTC. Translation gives CASSQTDRDNEQFF.

CDR3 protein: CASRGLGVRGHEQYF. In nucleotides, the CDR3 is TGTGCCAGCAGAGGGCTCGGAGTCAGGGGGCACGAGCAGTACTTC. This rearrangement joins TRBV6-5 to TRBJ2-5; 8 nucleotides agree with TRBD1. TRBJ2-7 matches the DNA end more closely, so the J call is doubtful. The CDR3 consists of 15 residues. CDR1 is MNHEY, CDR2 SVGAGI, per germline.

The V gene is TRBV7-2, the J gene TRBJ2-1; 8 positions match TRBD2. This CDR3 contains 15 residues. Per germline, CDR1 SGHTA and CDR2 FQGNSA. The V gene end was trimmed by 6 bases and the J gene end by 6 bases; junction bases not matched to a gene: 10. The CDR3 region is CASRTTRGASNEQFF. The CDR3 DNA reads TGTGCCAGCAGAACCACGCGGGGGGCCTCCAATGAGCAGTTCTTC.

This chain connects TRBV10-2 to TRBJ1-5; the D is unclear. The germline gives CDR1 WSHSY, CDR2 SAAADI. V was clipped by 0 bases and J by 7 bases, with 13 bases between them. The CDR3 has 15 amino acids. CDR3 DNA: TGCGCCAGCAGTGAGTCCCGGGGAGGCGCCCAGCCCCAGCATTTT. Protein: CASSESRGGAQPQHF.

The CDR3 DNA reads TGTGCCAGTAGTACCGGGACTGGGGATTTTGGGCAGTTCTTC. Its protein is CASSTGTGDFGQFF. The chain joins TRBV19 to TRBJ2-1; weak D call: TRBD2 (6 bases). Germline V gene data show CDR1 as LNHDA and CDR2 as SQIVND (reference sequence). CDR3 length: 14 residues. V was clipped by 4 bases and J by 12 bases, with 19 bases between them.

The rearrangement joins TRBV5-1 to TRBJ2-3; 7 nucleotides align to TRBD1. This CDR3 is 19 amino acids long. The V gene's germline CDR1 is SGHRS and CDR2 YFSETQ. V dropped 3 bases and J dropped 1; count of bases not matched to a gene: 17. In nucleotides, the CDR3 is TGCGCCAGCAGCTCCGACAGGGCGTCGGGGTCCATAGGCACAGATACGCAGTATTTT. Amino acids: CASSSDRASGSIGTDTQYF.

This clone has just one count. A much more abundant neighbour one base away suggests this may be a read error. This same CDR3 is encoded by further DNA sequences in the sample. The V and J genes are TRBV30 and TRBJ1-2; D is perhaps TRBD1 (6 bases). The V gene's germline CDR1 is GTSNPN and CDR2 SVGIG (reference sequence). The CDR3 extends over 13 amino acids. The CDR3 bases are TGTGCCTGGAGACAGGGCAATGACTATGGTTACACCTTC. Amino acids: CAWRQGNDYGYTF.

This CDR3 is CASSLDSLSTDTQYF. CDR3 in DNA: TGTGCCAGCAGCTTAGACAGTCTGAGCACAGATACGCAGTATTTT. The rearrangement joins TRBV5-4 to TRBJ2-3; tentatively, D is TRBD1 (5 bases). CDR1 and CDR2 (germline): SGHNT, YYREEE (reference sequence). The length of the CDR3 is 15 residues. The germline V and J ends were trimmed by 2 bases and 0 bases, with 10 bases remaining between them.

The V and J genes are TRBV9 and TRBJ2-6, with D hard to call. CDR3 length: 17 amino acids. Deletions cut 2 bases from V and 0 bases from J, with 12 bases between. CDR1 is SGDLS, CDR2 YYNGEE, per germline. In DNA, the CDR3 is TGTGCCAGCAGCGTCCGAGAAGGGAACTCTGGGGCCAACGTCCTGACTTTC. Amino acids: CASSVREGNSGANVLTF.

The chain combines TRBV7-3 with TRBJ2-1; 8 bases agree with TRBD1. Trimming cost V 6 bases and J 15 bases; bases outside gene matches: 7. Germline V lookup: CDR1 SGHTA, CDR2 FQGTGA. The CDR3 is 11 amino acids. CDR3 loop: CASRSGTGLFF. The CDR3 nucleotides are TGTGCCAGCAGGTCCGGGACAGGATTGTTCTTC.